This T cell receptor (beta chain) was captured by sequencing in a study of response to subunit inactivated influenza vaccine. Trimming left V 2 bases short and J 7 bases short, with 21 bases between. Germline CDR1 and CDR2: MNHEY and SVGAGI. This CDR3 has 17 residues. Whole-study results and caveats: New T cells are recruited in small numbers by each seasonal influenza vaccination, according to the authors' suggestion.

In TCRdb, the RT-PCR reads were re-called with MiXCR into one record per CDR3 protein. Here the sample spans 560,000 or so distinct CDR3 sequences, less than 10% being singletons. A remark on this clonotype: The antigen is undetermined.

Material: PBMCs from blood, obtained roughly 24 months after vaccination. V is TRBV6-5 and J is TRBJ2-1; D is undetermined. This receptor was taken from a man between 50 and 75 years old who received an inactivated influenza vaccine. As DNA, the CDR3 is TGTGCCAGCAGTTACACGTCGAAAAGCCCCGCGTGGAATGAGCAGTTCTTC. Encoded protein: CASSYTSKSPAWNEQFF.